This TCR beta chain was captured in a study of beta chain features in type 1 diabetes. Overall study context: Examination of sorted cells across all samples involved 100 million or so cells.

Worth noting for this clone: What it binds is unknown.

CDR1 is LNHNV and CDR2 is YYDKDF in the germline V gene (reference sequence). V lost 3 bases to trimming and J lost 0 bases, with 11 bases between them. There are 15 residues in the CDR3. Since all of the isolated RNA was reverse transcribed, expressed TCRB transcripts were what got sequenced. Sequenced by immunoSEQ multiplex PCR; TCRdb stores in-frame clones only, minus some. The table records 200,000 to 250,000 clones, approximately 15% of them present only once. Study findings and constraints: Reads derived from cDNA could over-represent cells showing high TCR expression. All four CD4+ subsets of Type 1 diabetes patients contained TCRB CDR3s that were moderately but significantly shorter.

One heparinised draw of blood, averaging roughly 110 mL, came from each donor. Every sorted population was more than 95% pure. The chain links TRBV15 to TRBJ1-1; D perhaps matches TRBD1 (5 bases). The sample was naive CD4+ T cells from blood. This TCR was recovered from a man aged 25 to 40 with type 1 diabetes. Here the CDR3 reads CATSRADSLNTEAFF. In DNA, the CDR3 is TGTGCCACCAGCAGGGCCGACAGCTTGAACACTGAAGCTTTCTTT.